By share, the clone carrying this T cell receptor beta chain ranks as hyperexpanded. What it recognizes is unknown. The data derive from a study of STAT3 mutations in large granular lymphocyte leukemia. Study-level information: Roughly half the longitudinally sequenced T-LGLL patients had canonical STAT3 mutations. Immunosuppressive therapy was given to more than half of T-LGLL patients. Study-level results: In T-cell large granular lymphocyte leukemia, about half of patients showed multiple immunodominant subclonotypes. In several patients, dominant TCR clone burden exceeded STAT3 mutant burden. A small but highly pathogenic clone may have been missed.

The CDR3 is 15 residues long. Trimming cost V 4 bases and J 2 bases, with 15 bases left between them. Looked up from germline, CDR1 is LGHNA and CDR2 is YSLEER. This table comes from immunoSEQ multiplex PCR, and its TCRdb copy is limited to in-frame clones, with some not included. The data show approximately 3,300 clones, more than 40% seen once. The TCR originated in a man aged 45-60 years with T-cell large granular lymphocyte leukemia. Some clones in this sample may be carry-over from other donors' samples. Sequenced input: peripheral blood mononuclear cells. This chain uses TRBV4-3 with TRBJ2-7; D not resolved. CDR3 residues: CASSPTALHTYEQYF. The CDR3, as DNA: TGCGCCAGCAGCCCTACAGCTCTCCATACCTACGAGCAGTACTTC.